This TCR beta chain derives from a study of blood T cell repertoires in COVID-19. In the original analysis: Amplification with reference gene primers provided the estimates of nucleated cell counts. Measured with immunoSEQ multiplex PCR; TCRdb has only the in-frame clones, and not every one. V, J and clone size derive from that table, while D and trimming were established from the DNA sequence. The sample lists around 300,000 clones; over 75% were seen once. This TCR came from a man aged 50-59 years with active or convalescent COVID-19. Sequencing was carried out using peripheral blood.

CDR3 nucleotide sequence: TGTGCCAGCAGTTCCTGGCCAGGAGGCGCCGGCACTGAAGCTTTCTTT. Translating gives CASSSWPGGAGTEAFF. The chain has TRBV27 and TRBJ1-1, with D unresolved. The V and J ends lost 4 bases and 4 bases respectively, with 19 bases between them. The CDR3 spans 16 residues. From germline, CDR1 is MNHEY and CDR2 SMNVEV (reference sequence).